Below are 10 T cell receptor beta chains sequenced from a single sample in a study of blood T cell repertoires in COVID-19. Sequencing used immunoSEQ multiplex PCR; TCRdb keeps in-frame clones, though not all of them. The sample lists almost 400,000 clones, 89% occurring once. The specimen sequenced was PBMCs or T cells enriched from blood (not recorded which). These receptors were obtained from a woman between 25 and 40 years old who had recovered from COVID-19.

The sample holds a few counts of this clone. The gene calls are TRBV4-1 and TRBJ2-1; 8 bases map to TRBD2. The CDR3 contains 16 residues. V lost 0 bases and J lost 4; bases outside the gene matches: 5. Germline-derived CDR1 and CDR2 are MGHRA and YSYEKL. CDR3 bases: TGCGCCAGCAGCCAAGATCCTAGCGGGCCTTACAATGAGCAGTTCTTC. Translated: CASSQDPSGPYNEQFF.

V usage is TRBV6-5 and J usage is TRBJ2-5; 8 nucleotides align to TRBD1. The CDR3 is made up of 15 amino acids. V lost 5 bases, J lost 1 base, and 6 bases stayed unmatched. Germline-derived CDR1 and CDR2 are MNHEY and SVGAGI. The DNA for the CDR3 is TGTGCCAGCAGTAACAGGGGGACAGGCCAAGAGACCCAGTACTTC. Residues: CASSNRGTGQETQYF.

The chain carries TRBV5-1 and TRBJ1-1, with D possibly being TRBD1 (5 bases). V was shortened by 0 bases and J by 1 base, with 13 bases between the two germline ends. Looked up from germline, CDR1 is SGHRS and CDR2 is YFSETQ. The CDR3 has 16 residues. In DNA, the CDR3 is TGCGCCAGCAGCTTGGATTGGTGGAGGGGGAACACTGAAGCTTTCTTT. It is translated as CASSLDWWRGNTEAFF.

CDR3 amino acids: CASSLVASGGVEQFF. The CDR3 DNA reads TGTGCCAGCAGCTTGGTGGCTAGCGGGGGGGTTGAGCAGTTCTTC. This chain connects TRBV5-5 to TRBJ2-1, with 12 nucleotides matching TRBD2. Per the germline V gene, CDR1 is SGHKS and CDR2 is YYEKEE (reference sequence). Trimming cost V 0 bases and J 9 bases; bases outside gene matches: 4. The CDR3 runs to 15 residues.

This chain joins TRBV6-6 and TRBJ2-5; 7 bases fit TRBD1. V gave up 5 bases and J gave up 4 bases; unmatched junction bases: 13. CDR3 length: 16 amino acids. Germline assignment: CDR1 MNHNY and CDR2 SVGAGI (reference sequence). The CDR3 coding sequence is TGTGCCAGCAGTCGAACCAATACAGGGGTAGGAGAGACCCAGTACTTC. Translating it yields CASSRTNTGVGETQYF.

The CDR3 loop reads CASRGTPNQPQHF. The CDR3 coding sequence is TGTGCCAGCAGGGGGACACCAAATCAGCCCCAGCATTTT. The gene calls are TRBV28 and TRBJ1-5; perhaps TRBD1 as D (6 bases). Per the germline V gene, CDR1 is MDHEN and CDR2 is SYDVKM. V lost 6 bases to trimming and J lost 4 bases, with 10 bases between them. The CDR3 runs 13 residues.

The DNA for the CDR3 is TGTGCCTTAGGGGTGGCTAGCGGGAATCTGCGGGAGCAGTTCTTC. Its protein is CALGVASGNLREQFF. The chain couples TRBV19 to TRBJ2-1, with 9 positions matching TRBD2. Unmatched junction bases numbered 18, after V lost 11 bases and J lost 10 bases. This CDR3 region has 15 residues. CDR1 is LNHDA, CDR2 SQIVND, per germline (reference sequence).

This clone was seen a single time. The V and J genes are TRBV5-1 and TRBJ2-2; TRBD1 aligns across 7 bases. Germline CDR1 and CDR2: SGHRS and YFSETQ. The CDR3 is 15 residues long. J was trimmed by 1 base and V by 5 bases; bases with no gene match: 5. The CDR3 DNA is TGCGCCAGCAGAACCCGACAGGGGAACACCGGGGAGCTGTTTTTT. Translating gives CASRTRQGNTGELFF.

This clone has more than one count but fewer than ten. The V call is TRBV28, the J call TRBJ1-2, with D possibly being TRBD1 (6 bases). The CDR3 totals 15 residues. Trimming stripped 5 bases from V and 2 bases from J, with 15 bases between. CDR1 and CDR2 (germline): MDHEN, SYDVKM. The CDR3 reads CASSHRRGSNYGYTF. CDR3 coding DNA: TGTGCCAGCAGTCATCGCAGGGGTTCAAACTATGGCTACACCTTC.

The chain carries TRBV7-9 and TRBJ2-1; a weak D match, TRBD2 (6 bases). Trimming removed 3 bases at V and 6 bases at J, with 9 bases between. Germline loops: CDR1 SEHNR, CDR2 FQNEAQ (reference sequence). The CDR3 has 13 amino acids. CDR3 sequence: CASSFGLSNEQFF. DNA for the CDR3: TGTGCCAGCAGCTTCGGACTATCCAATGAGCAGTTCTTC.